Below, 20 T cell receptor beta chains from the same sample are listed, as sequenced in a study of T cell changes during pregnancy in multiple sclerosis. TCRdb's copy holds only in-frame clones and misses some; the assay was immunoSEQ multiplex PCR. This sample carries 78,000 or so clones, about nine tenths of them seen once, and the ten largest clones take 0.35% to 0.45%. The source was CD4+ T cells from peripheral blood mononuclear cells, collected before pregnancy. These receptors came from a female donor with multiple sclerosis, enrolled in a pregnancy study.

This chain connects TRBV18 to TRBJ2-1; maybe TRBD1 (6 bases). This CDR3 region has 16 residues. Germline CDR1 and CDR2: KGHSH and LQKENI. The V end lost 0 bases, the J end lost 5 bases, and 14 bases lay between the germline ends. Here the CDR3 reads CASSPPSAGVHNEQFF. For the CDR3, the DNA is TGTGCCAGCTCACCACCAAGCGCAGGGGTACACAATGAGCAGTTCTTC.

V gene TRBV9 combines with J gene TRBJ2-5, with D tentatively TRBD2 (6 bases). Germline assignment: CDR1 SGDLS and CDR2 YYNGEE. The germline V and J ends were trimmed by 4 bases and 4 bases, with 20 bases remaining between them. The CDR3 runs 16 residues. The CDR3 nucleotides read TGTGCCAGCAGCAGAGGAATGGCGGGAAAGGGAGAGACCCAGTACTTC. Encoded protein: CASSRGMAGKGETQYF.

This clone has only a few counts. The chain couples TRBV6-6 to TRBJ1-4; TRBD1 agrees at 9 bases. The CDR3 is 15 amino acids. Germline CDR1 reads MNHNY; CDR2 reads SVGAGI (reference sequence). Germline trimming cut 2 bases from V and 7 bases from J; bases unmatched to any gene: 5. This CDR3 reads CASSYPGQGREKLFF. The CDR3 region has the DNA TGTGCCAGCAGTTACCCTGGACAGGGGCGTGAAAAACTGTTTTTT.

This rearrangement joins TRBV6-1 to TRBJ1-6; TRBD1 agrees at 8 bases. The CDR3 is 14 amino acids. Germline-derived CDR1 and CDR2 are MNHNS and SASEGT. Unmatched junction bases numbered 4, after V lost 7 bases and J lost 5 bases. The CDR3 reads CASNLQGDNSPLHF. The DNA of the CDR3 is TGTGCCAGCAACTTACAGGGGGATAATTCACCCCTCCACTTT.

This clone was counted once. V is TRBV5-1 and J is TRBJ2-1, with 8 bases matching TRBD2. Trimming took 5 bases from V and 6 from J; bases not matched to a gene: 10. CDR1 is SGHRS and CDR2 is YFSETQ in the germline V gene. The CDR3 covers 15 residues. CDR3 protein: CASRAAGEGFNEQFF. Here the CDR3 DNA reads TGCGCCAGCAGAGCAGCGGGGGAGGGCTTCAATGAGCAGTTCTTC.

This chain connects TRBV19 to TRBJ2-2, with D perhaps TRBD1 (5 bases). The CDR3 covers 14 residues. CDR1 and CDR2 from the germline V gene are LNHDA and SQIVND (reference sequence). V lost 5 bases and J lost 7, with 14 bases in between. Written as DNA, the CDR3 is TGTGCCAGTAGTTCAGGGTTGGTCGGCGGGGAGCTGTTTTTT. This translates into CASSSGLVGGELFF.

This chain links TRBV6-5 with TRBJ1-1; D gene uncertain. Deletions cut 4 bases from V and 4 bases from J, with 10 bases between. This CDR3 contains 13 residues. CDR1 and CDR2 (germline): MNHEY, SVGAGI. CDR3 amino acids: CASSLYRGTEAFF. CDR3 DNA sequence: TGTGCCAGCAGTTTATACCGGGGCACTGAAGCTTTCTTT.

The rearrangement joins TRBV27 to TRBJ1-1, with D hard to call. Trimming took 2 bases from V and 1 from J, leaving 14 bases between them. The CDR3 has 16 residues. CDR1 and CDR2 (germline): MNHEY, SMNVEV (reference sequence). CDR3 loop: CASSLRQRPTNTEAFF. The CDR3, as DNA: TGTGCCAGCAGTTTAAGGCAGCGACCTACGAACACTGAAGCTTTCTTT.

This clone occurred once. The chain joins TRBV5-6 to TRBJ2-7; D is ambiguous. The ends were cut back, 6 bases at V and 2 bases at J, with 15 bases in the middle. The CDR3 extends over 14 amino acids. Germline loops: CDR1 SGHDT, CDR2 YYEEEE. The CDR3 sequence is CASNLSPQTYEQYF. Written as DNA, the CDR3 is TGTGCCAGCAACCTGTCCCCACAGACCTACGAGCAGTACTTC.

The chain joins TRBV18 to TRBJ2-5; D perhaps matches TRBD1 (5 bases). Germline lookup yields CDR1 KGHSH and CDR2 LQKENI. This CDR3 is 13 amino acids long. Trimming took off 3 bases at V and 1 base at J, with 6 bases between the two ends. The CDR3 nucleotides are TGTGCCAGCTCACCGACAGCCCAAGAGACCCAGTACTTC. It yields the protein CASSPTAQETQYF.

The CDR3 loop reads CASRPPWGRANEKLFF. DNA of the CDR3: TGTGCCAGCAGGCCTCCTTGGGGGAGGGCTAATGAAAAACTGTTTTTT. The chain uses TRBV6-6 and TRBJ1-4; D is possibly TRBD1 (5 bases). CDR1 is MNHNY and CDR2 is SVGAGI in the germline V gene (reference sequence). V was cut by 6 bases and J by 3 bases, with 17 bases left in between. This CDR3 has 16 residues.

The chain uses TRBV5-1 and TRBJ2-5, with D perhaps TRBD1 (5 bases). Trimming took 5 bases from V and 0 from J, leaving 11 bases between them. Germline V gene data show CDR1 as SGHRS and CDR2 as YFSETQ. The CDR3 runs to 14 residues. CDR3 sequence reads: CASRQGLYQETQYF. In DNA form, the CDR3 reads TGCGCCAGCAGGCAGGGTCTTTACCAAGAGACCCAGTACTTC.

J is TRBJ1-1 and V is TRBV6-5; D might be TRBD1 (5 bases). The CDR3 is 14 residues long. Trimming took off 5 bases at V and 1 base at J, with 11 bases between the two ends. Germline assignment: CDR1 MNHEY and CDR2 SVGAGI. The CDR3 protein is CASSALGGNTEAFF. Written as DNA, the CDR3 is TGTGCCAGCAGTGCCCTGGGGGGGAACACTGAAGCTTTCTTT.

The gene calls are TRBV19 and TRBJ1-2; tentatively, D is TRBD1 (6 bases). Trimming removed 7 bases at V and 0 bases at J, with 15 bases between. Germline CDR1 and CDR2: LNHDA and SQIVND (reference sequence). The CDR3 has 15 amino acids. CDR3 loop: CASKPGHQTNYGYTF. The CDR3 DNA reads TGTGCCAGTAAACCGGGACACCAAACTAACTATGGCTACACCTTC.

The V gene is TRBV19, the J gene TRBJ2-3; 10 positions match TRBD1. CDR3 length equals 16 residues. Germline-derived CDR1 and CDR2 are LNHDA and SQIVND (reference sequence). V lost 3 bases, J lost 2 bases, and 5 bases stayed unmatched. CDR3 nucleotide sequence: TGTGCCAGTAGTATCCAGGGACAGGGGTACACAGATACGCAGTATTTT. Protein: CASSIQGQGYTDTQYF.

The chain couples TRBV9 to TRBJ2-5; D gene uncertain. V shed 0 bases and J shed 5 bases, with 14 bases lying between them. CDR3 length equals 15 residues. Germline CDR1 SGDLS, CDR2 YYNGEE. In DNA form, the CDR3 reads TGTGCCAGCAGCGTAGCCCCTCAAGTAGTGGAGACCCAGTACTTC. This codes for CASSVAPQVVETQYF.

The chain links TRBV6-1 to TRBJ2-3; D gene uncertain. CDR3 length: 14 amino acids. Germline values: CDR1 MNHNS, CDR2 SASEGT. Trimming cost V 2 bases and J 7 bases, with 13 bases left between them. CDR3 DNA sequence: TGTGCCAGCAGTGAATCTGGGTTGGGCCATACGCAGTATTTT. Its translation: CASSESGLGHTQYF.

This clone was picked up a small number of times. V is TRBV9 and J is TRBJ1-6; D unresolved. V was clipped by 3 bases and J by 7 bases, with 11 bases between them. The CDR3 contains 14 residues. Germline V lookup: CDR1 SGDLS, CDR2 YYNGEE. This chain's CDR3 is CASSANTLNSPLHF. CDR3 sequence (DNA): TGTGCCAGCAGCGCTAATACGTTGAATTCACCCCTCCACTTT.

This rearrangement joins TRBV19 to TRBJ1-6, with D unclear. V was cut by 3 bases and J by 3 bases, with 6 bases left in between. The CDR3 length is 14 residues. CDR1 LNHDA and CDR2 SQIVND come from the germline V gene (reference sequence). This CDR3 is CASSIGVYNSPLHF. CDR3 nucleotides: TGTGCCAGTAGTATCGGTGTCTATAATTCACCCCTCCACTTT.

The V and J genes are TRBV7-2 and TRBJ2-5, with D possibly being TRBD2 (5 bases). V was pared by 5 bases and J by 5 bases, with 21 bases between. This CDR3 spans 16 amino acids. Germline V CDR1 and CDR2: SGHTA, FQGNSA. CDR3 sequence reads: CASSPLRGGGRETQYF. In DNA form, the CDR3 reads TGTGCCAGCAGCCCCCTCCGGGGTGGTGGTAGGGAGACCCAGTACTTC.